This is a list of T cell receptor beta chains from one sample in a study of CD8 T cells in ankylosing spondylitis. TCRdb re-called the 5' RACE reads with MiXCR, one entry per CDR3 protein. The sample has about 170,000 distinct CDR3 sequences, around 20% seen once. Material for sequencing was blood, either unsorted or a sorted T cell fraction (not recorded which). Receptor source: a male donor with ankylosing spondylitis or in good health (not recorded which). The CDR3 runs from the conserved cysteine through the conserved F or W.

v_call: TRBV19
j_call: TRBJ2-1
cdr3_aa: CASSMGVPGVSAYNEQFF

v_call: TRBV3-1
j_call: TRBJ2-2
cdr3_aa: CASRQLEYTGELFF

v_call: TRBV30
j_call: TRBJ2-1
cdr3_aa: CAWSSLTEQFF

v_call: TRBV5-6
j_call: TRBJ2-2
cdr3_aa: CASSRVDRGNAGELFF

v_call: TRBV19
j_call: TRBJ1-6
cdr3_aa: CASNRRMGDNSPLHF

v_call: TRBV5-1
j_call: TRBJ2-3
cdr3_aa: CASSLYGTGRDTQYF

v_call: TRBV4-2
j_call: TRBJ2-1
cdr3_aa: CASSQELAGDEQFF

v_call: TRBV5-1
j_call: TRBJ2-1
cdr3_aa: CASSLAPNEQFF

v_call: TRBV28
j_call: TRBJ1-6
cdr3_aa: CASSLWSSYNSPLHF

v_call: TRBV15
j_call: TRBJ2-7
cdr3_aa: CATSRGLAGALNEQYF

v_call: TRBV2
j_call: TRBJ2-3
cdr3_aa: CASSEGLPSTDTQYF

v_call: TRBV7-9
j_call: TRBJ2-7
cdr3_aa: CASSLDGGIYEQYF

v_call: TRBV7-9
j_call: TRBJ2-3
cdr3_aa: CASSLARGTGVDTQYF

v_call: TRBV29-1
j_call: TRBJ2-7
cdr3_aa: CSVEQGYEQYF

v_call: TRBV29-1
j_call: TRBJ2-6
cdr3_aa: CSAGGSRGPVSGANVLTF

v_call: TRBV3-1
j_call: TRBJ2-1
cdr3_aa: CASSSSFLNEQFF

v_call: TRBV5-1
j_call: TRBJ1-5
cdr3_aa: CASSLGGLSNQPQHF

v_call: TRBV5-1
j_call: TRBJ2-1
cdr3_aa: CASSAAVGVGNEQFF

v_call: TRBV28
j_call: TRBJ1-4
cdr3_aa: CASSLRTGGKLFF

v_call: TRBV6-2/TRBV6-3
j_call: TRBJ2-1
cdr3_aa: CASSFDNEQFF

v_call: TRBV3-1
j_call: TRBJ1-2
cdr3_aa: CASSQRTGDYGYTF

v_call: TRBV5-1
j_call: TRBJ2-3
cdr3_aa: CASSFFGQSTDTQYF

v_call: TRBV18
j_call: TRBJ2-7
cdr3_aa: CASSPGTGVSEQYF

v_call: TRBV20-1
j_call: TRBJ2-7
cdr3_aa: CCARDSALGTASYEQYF

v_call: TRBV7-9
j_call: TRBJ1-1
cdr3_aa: CASSLVEAAEAFF

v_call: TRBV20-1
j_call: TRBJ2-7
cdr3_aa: CSASGTAISYEQYF

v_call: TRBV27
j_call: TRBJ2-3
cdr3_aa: CASSSHGTDTQYF

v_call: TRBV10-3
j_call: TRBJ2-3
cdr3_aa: CAIRGSRDESTDTQYF

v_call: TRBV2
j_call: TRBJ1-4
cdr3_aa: CASSAGRGSVWDEKLFF

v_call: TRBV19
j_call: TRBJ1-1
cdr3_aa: CASRHRGPKNTEAFF

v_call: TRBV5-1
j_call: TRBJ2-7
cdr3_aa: CASSLWEGEQYF

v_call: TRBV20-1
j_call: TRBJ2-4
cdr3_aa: CSARGSSSLSIQYF

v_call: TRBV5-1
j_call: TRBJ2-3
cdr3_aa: CASSSEGTGEGQYF

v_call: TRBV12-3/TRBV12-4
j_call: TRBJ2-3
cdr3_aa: CASSFGLAGPTSTDTQYF

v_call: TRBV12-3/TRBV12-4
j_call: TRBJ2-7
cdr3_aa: CASSASGPYEQYF

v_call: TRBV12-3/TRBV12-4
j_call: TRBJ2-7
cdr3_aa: CASSLLSLVSGYEQYF

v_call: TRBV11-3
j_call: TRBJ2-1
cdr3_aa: CASSRNREPYNEQFF